This entry concerns a single T cell receptor beta chain. Antigen: not known. Germline trimming cut 5 bases from V and 2 bases from J; bases unmatched to any gene: 3. The CDR3 runs to 15 residues. Germline CDR1 reads LNHDA; CDR2 reads SQIVND (reference sequence). The record originates from a study of cytomegalovirus exposure and HLA in healthy donors. Study findings and constraints: Among TCR beta chains, those listed as cytomegalovirus-associated numbered some 160.

PCR involved 60 Vbeta and 13 Jbeta primers. Clones were sequenced by immunoSEQ multiplex PCR, and TCRdb holds only the in-frame ones, with some missing. The sample holds 95,000 to 100,000 clones, roughly 80% seen once. This chain uses TRBV19 with TRBJ2-1; TRBD2 matches 10 bases. This receptor was obtained from a man in his forties in good health and CMV-seronegative. Sample: PBMCs. CDR3 in DNA: TGTGCCAGTAGTTCTAGCGGGGGAGCCTACAATGAGCAGTTCTTC. Its protein product is CASSSSGGAYNEQFF.